This TCR beta chain came from a study of T cells in Graves' hyperthyroidism and ophthalmopathy. General study results and limits: Blood samples included most of the expanded thyroid clonotypes exceeding 0.001. A 13 V-J model separated ophthalmopathy from stable hyperthyroidism.

There are a few counts of this clonotype. Its antigen is unknown. Sequence at one end of the junction differs from germline and may be a read error. From germline, CDR1 is KGHSH and CDR2 LQKENI. There are 13 residues in the CDR3. The source material, RNA transcripts, was used to amplify TCR beta CDR3 regions. The primer set for the first-round RT-PCR of the TCR CDR3 was HTBI. Via MiXCR, TCRdb re-called the multiplex PCR reads, giving one row per CDR3 protein. The sample contains some 720,000 distinct CDR3 sequences, around 15% of which appear only once. The sequencing sample was made of blood. The receptor was derived from a man younger than 30 with Graves' hyperthyroidism. The chain employs TRBV18 and TRBJ2-1; possible D gene TRBD1, 5 bases. CDR3 coding DNA: TGTGCCAGCTCACTTGACAGCATCAATGAGCAGCTCTTC. Translating it yields CASSLDSINEQLF.